These 9 T cell receptor beta chains were sequenced from one sample in a study of patients with pleural tuberculosis. One entry per CDR3 protein, called by TCRdb with MiXCR from the reads. The sample lists tens of thousands of distinct CDR3 sequences; approximately 7.5% were seen once. Receptors originate from a human donor with pleural tuberculosis.

The CDR3 sequence: CASSLDETQYF. DNA of the CDR3: TGCGCCAGCAGCTTGGACGAGACCCAGTACTTC. The V gene is TRBV5-1, the J gene TRBJ2-5; the D is unclear. This CDR3 is 11 amino acids long. Germline V CDR1 and CDR2: SGHRS, YFSETQ. Trimming stripped 0 bases from V and 5 bases from J, with 2 bases between.

This clonotype has at least ten counts. This chain joins TRBV7-3 and TRBJ2-7, with D possibly being TRBD1 (5 bases). V dropped 0 bases and J dropped 7 bases, with 7 bases sitting between them. Germline CDR1 and CDR2: SGHTA and FQGTGA. The CDR3 spans 12 residues. The DNA for the CDR3 is TGTGCCAGCAGCTTAACAGGGGATGAGCAGTACTTC. It yields the protein CASSLTGDEQYF.

This clonotype was counted ten times or more. The chain employs TRBV11-2 and TRBJ2-1, with TRBD2 matching 11 bases. Trimming took 0 bases from V and 7 from J; bases not matched to a gene: 2. This CDR3 contains 15 residues. Per germline, CDR1 SGHAT and CDR2 FQNNGV. CDR3 coding DNA: TGTGCCAGCAGCTTAGACCCTAGCGGGAGGAATGAGCAGTTCTTC. Its translation is CASSLDPSGRNEQFF.

The table lists this clonotype with many counts. CDR3 sequence (DNA): TGTGCCAGCAGTCTAGGGAATTCACCCCTCCACTTT. As protein: CASSLGNSPLHF. The rearrangement links TRBV27 to TRBJ1-6; D gene ambiguous. The V end was cut by 5 bases, the J end by 7 bases, with 6 bases between. The CDR3 runs 12 residues. The germline CDR1 and CDR2 sequences are MNHEY and SMNVEV (reference sequence).

This clonotype appeared many times. This chain connects TRBV27 to TRBJ2-1, with D tentatively TRBD1 (6 bases). The CDR3 has 14 amino acids. V dropped 0 bases and J dropped 4 bases, with 7 bases sitting between them. The V gene's germline CDR1 is MNHEY and CDR2 SMNVEV (reference sequence). The CDR3: CASSLSGGYNEQFF. The CDR3 nucleotides are TGTGCCAGCAGTTTATCAGGGGGATACAATGAGCAGTTCTTC.

This clonotype was seen at least ten times. The rearrangement joins TRBV20-1 to TRBJ2-1; D gene unclear. CDR3 length: 13 amino acids. Germline assignment: CDR1 DFQATT and CDR2 SNEGSKA (reference sequence). V lost 2 bases and J 4 bases, leaving 9 bases between the germline ends. The CDR3 sequence is CSARRQLYNEQFF. In DNA form, the CDR3 reads TGCAGTGCTAGACGGCAGCTTTACAATGAGCAGTTCTTC.

This clonotype was counted at least ten times. The rearrangement uses TRBV19 and TRBJ2-1; tentative D call: TRBD2 (5 bases). V lost 3 bases and J lost 4, with 13 bases in between. The germline V gene has CDR1 LNHDA and CDR2 SQIVND (reference sequence). The length of the CDR3 is 15 residues. CDR3 coding DNA: TGTGCCAGTAGTATTCAAAGACTACTTTACAATGAGCAGTTCTTC. It codes for CASSIQRLLYNEQFF.

This sequence joins TRBV5-1 and TRBJ2-3; TRBD2 might be the D (6 bases). Germline loops: CDR1 SGHRS, CDR2 YFSETQ. The CDR3 length is 14 residues. V lost 2 bases and J lost 2, with 9 bases in between. DNA for the CDR3: TGCGCCAGCAGCTTTGGCGGGAACACAGATACGCAGTATTTT. It codes for CASSFGGNTDTQYF.

Ten or more counts support this clonotype. This CDR3 is CASSQERTEAFF. CDR3 nucleotide sequence: TGTGCCAGCAGCCAGGAGCGCACTGAAGCTTTCTTT. J is TRBJ1-1 and V is TRBV4-2; D gene ambiguous. The CDR3 has 12 amino acids. V was pared by 3 bases and J by 4 bases, with 6 bases between. Germline V gene lookup returns CDR1 LGHNA and CDR2 YNFKEQ.